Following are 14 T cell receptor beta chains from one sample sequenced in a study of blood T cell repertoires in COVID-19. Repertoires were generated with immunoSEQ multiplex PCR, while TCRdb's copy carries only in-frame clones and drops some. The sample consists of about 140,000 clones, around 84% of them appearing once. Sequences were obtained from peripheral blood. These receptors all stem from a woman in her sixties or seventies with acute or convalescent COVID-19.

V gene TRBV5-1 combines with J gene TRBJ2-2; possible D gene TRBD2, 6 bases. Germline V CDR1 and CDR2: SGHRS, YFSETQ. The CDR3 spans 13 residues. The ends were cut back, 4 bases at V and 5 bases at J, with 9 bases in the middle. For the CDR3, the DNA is TGCGCCAGCAGCCCTAGCGATACCGGGGAGCTGTTTTTT. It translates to CASSPSDTGELFF.

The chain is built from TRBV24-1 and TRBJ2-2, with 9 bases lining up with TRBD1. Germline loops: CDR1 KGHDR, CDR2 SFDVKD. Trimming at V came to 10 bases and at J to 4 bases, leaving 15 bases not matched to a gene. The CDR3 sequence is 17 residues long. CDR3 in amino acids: CATAGGWDRDSTGELFF. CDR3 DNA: TGTGCCACGGCCGGGGGTTGGGACAGGGACAGCACCGGGGAGCTGTTTTTT.

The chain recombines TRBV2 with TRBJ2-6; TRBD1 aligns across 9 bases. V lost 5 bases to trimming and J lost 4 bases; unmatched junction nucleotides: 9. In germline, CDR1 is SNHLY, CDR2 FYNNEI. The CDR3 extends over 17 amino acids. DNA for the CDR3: TGTGCCAGCAGTCCCGACAGGGGGGCATCGGGGGCCAACGTCCTGACTTTC. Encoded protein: CASSPDRGASGANVLTF. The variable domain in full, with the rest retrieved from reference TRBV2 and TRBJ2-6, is EPEVTQTPSHQVTQMGQEVILRCVPISNHLYFYWYRQILGQKVEFLVSFYNNEISEKSEIFDDQFSVERPDGSNFTLKIRSTKLEDSAMYFCASSPDRGASGANVLTFGAGSRLTVL.

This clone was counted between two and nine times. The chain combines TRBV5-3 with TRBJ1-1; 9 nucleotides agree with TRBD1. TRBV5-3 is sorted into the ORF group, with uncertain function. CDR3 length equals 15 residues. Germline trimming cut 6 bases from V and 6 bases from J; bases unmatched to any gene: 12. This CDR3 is CARTHGITGGAEAFF. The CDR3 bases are TGTGCCAGAACCCATGGTATCACAGGGGGCGCTGAAGCTTTCTTT.

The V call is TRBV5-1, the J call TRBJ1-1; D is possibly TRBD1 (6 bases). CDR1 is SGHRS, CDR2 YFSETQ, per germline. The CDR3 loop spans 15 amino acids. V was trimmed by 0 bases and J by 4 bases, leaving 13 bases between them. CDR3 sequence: CASSLESAGATEAFF. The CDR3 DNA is TGCGCCAGCAGCTTGGAGTCGGCAGGGGCCACTGAAGCTTTCTTT.

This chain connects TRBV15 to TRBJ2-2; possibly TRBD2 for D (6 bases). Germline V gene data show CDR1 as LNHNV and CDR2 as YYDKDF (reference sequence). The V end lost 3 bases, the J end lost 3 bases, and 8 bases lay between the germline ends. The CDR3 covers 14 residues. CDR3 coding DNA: TGTGCCACCAGCAGGGGAGGATACACCGGGGAGCTGTTTTTT. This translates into CATSRGGYTGELFF.

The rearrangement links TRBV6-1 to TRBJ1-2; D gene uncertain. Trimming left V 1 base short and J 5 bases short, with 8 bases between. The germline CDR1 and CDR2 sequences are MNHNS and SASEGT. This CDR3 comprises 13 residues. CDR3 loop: CASSEVQAYGYTF. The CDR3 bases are TGTGCCAGCAGTGAAGTCCAGGCTTATGGCTACACCTTC.

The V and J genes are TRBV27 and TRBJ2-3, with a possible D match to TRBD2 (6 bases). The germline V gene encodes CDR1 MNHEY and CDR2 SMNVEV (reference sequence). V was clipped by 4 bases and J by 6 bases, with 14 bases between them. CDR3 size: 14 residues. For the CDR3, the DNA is TGTGCCAGCAGTTACGGCTTGGAGGGGGATACGCAGTATTTT. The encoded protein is CASSYGLEGDTQYF.

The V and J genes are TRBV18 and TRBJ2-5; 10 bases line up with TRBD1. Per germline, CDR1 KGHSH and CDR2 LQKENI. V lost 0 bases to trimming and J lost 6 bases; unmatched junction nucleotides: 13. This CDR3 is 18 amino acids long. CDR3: CASSPPGQGKVVMKTQYF. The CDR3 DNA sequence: TGTGCCAGCTCACCACCGGGACAGGGGAAGGTTGTCATGAAGACCCAGTACTTC.

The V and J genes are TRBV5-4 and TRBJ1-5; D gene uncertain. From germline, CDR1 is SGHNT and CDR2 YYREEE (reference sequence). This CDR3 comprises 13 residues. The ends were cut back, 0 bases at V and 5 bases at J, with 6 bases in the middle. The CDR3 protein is CASSLDPDQPQHF. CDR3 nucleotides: TGTGCCAGCAGCTTGGACCCGGATCAGCCCCAGCATTTT.

The CDR3 sequence: CASDQTSTDTQYF. The CDR3 region has the DNA TGTGCCAGCGACCAGACATCCACAGATACGCAGTATTTT. The genes are TRBV2 and TRBJ2-3; D uncertain. The CDR3 runs to 13 residues. Germline lookup yields CDR1 SNHLY and CDR2 FYNNEI. V was cut by 8 bases and J by 2 bases, with 11 bases left in between.

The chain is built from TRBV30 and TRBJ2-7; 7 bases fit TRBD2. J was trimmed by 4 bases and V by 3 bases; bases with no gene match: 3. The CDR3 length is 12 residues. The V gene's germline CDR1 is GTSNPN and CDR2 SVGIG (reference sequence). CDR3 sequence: CAWSWGLYEQYF. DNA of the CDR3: TGTGCCTGGAGCTGGGGACTATACGAGCAGTACTTC.

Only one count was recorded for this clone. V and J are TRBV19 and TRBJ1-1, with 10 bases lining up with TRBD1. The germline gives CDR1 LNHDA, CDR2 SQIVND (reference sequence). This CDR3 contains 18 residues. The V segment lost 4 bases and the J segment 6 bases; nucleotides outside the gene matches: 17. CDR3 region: CASSRGLRDRGGSAEAFF. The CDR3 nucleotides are TGTGCCAGTAGTAGGGGGCTCCGGGACAGGGGTGGATCCGCTGAAGCTTTCTTT.

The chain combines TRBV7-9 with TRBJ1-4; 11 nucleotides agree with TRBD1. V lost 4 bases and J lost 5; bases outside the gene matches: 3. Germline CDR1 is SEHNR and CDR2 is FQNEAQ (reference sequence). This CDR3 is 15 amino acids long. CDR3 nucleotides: TGTGCCAGCAGCTGGACAGGGGGCGCGAATGAAAAACTGTTTTTT. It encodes CASSWTGGANEKLFF.